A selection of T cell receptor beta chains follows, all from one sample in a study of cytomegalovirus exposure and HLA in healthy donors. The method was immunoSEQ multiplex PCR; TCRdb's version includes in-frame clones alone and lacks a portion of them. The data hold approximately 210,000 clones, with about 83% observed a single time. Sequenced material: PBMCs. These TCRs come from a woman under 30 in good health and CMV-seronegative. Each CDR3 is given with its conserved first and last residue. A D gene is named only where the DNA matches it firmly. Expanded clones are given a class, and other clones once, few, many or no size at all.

DNA: TGTGCCAGTAGCCAACCTCGGACAGGAAACACTGAAGCTTTCTTT
CDR3: CASSQPRTGNTEAFF
size: NA
D: TRBD1
V: TRBV19
J: TRBJ1-1

DNA: TGTGCCAGCAGCTTAGACTTTAGGCAGGCGATTCACTCTGGAAACACCATATATTTT
CDR3: CASSLDFRQAIHSGNTIYF
size: NA
D: NA
V: TRBV7-9
J: TRBJ1-3

DNA: TGTGCCAGCAGTGAATCACTAGAAAACAATGAGCAGTTCTTC
CDR3: CASSESLENNEQFF
size: once
D: NA
V: TRBV6-4
J: TRBJ2-1

DNA: TGTGCCAGCAGCTCCGACCTGAGGAATGAGCAGTTCTTC
CDR3: CASSSDLRNEQFF
size: many
D: NA
V: TRBV7-2
J: TRBJ2-1

DNA: TGTGCCTGGAGTGATGGGACATCGTCTCTAGAAAAACTGTTTTTT
CDR3: CAWSDGTSSLEKLFF
size: NA
D: NA
V: TRBV30
J: TRBJ1-4

DNA: TGTGCCACCAGCAGAGAGGGGAGGAACACTGAAGCTTTCTTT
CDR3: CATSREGRNTEAFF
size: NA
D: NA
V: TRBV15
J: TRBJ1-1

DNA: TGTGCCAGCAGCTTCGGGGGACAGGGGGCCTCGCCCCAGCATTTT
CDR3: CASSFGGQGASPQHF
size: few
D: TRBD1
V: TRBV5-6
J: TRBJ1-5

DNA: TGTGCCAGCAGTCAGGGGGGTCAGCAGTTCTTC
CDR3: CASSQGGQQFF
size: NA
D: NA
V: TRBV6-5
J: TRBJ2-1

DNA: TGTGCCAGTAGTCGGGGGCAGGGGGGACAGCCCCAGCATTTT
CDR3: CASSRGQGGQPQHF
size: NA
D: TRBD1
V: TRBV19
J: TRBJ1-5

DNA: TGTGCCAGCAGTTACTGTGACCAACAGGGTAGCAATCAGCCCCAGCATTTT
CDR3: CASSYCDQQGSNQPQHF
size: once
D: NA
V: TRBV6-7
J: TRBJ1-5

DNA: TGTGCCAGCAGGTGGGGAGGGATTCAGTACGAGCAGTACTTC
CDR3: CASRWGGIQYEQYF
size: NA
D: TRBD2
V: TRBV6-5
J: TRBJ2-7

DNA: TGTGCCAGCAGCTTGGGGTCAATCTGGGGGGCTGAAGCTTTCTTT
CDR3: CASSLGSIWGAEAFF
size: NA
D: NA
V: TRBV5-6
J: TRBJ1-1

DNA: TGCAGCGTCGGTAAATCCCGGGACAGGGACTATGGCTACACCTTC
CDR3: CSVGKSRDRDYGYTF
size: NA
D: TRBD1
V: TRBV29-1
J: TRBJ1-2

DNA: TGTGCCAGCAGACAGGGGGAGGATAATTCACCCCTCCACTTT
CDR3: CASRQGEDNSPLHF
size: once
D: TRBD1
V: TRBV6-4
J: TRBJ1-6

DNA: TGCGCCAGCAGCCCGCAGGGGGCTATTTTCTATGGCTACACCTTC
CDR3: CASSPQGAIFYGYTF
size: NA
D: TRBD1
V: TRBV5-1
J: TRBJ1-2

DNA: TGTGCCAGCAGCTTAGGGAGAGGCAACGAGCAGTACTTC
CDR3: CASSLGRGNEQYF
size: NA
D: NA
V: TRBV7-9
J: TRBJ2-7

DNA: TGTGCCAGCAGCTACTCCCCTAGGGAGCTGTTTTTT
CDR3: CASSYSPRELFF
size: NA
D: NA
V: TRBV7-9
J: TRBJ2-2

DNA: TGTGCTAGTGGTCGGACAGGCTTCTCTGGAAACACCATATATTTT
CDR3: CASGRTGFSGNTIYF
size: few
D: TRBD1
V: TRBV12-5
J: TRBJ1-3

DNA: TGTGCCAGCAGCCCCTCAGCGGGAGTGGGCACAGATACGCAGTATTTT
CDR3: CASSPSAGVGTDTQYF
size: NA
D: TRBD2
V: TRBV11-2
J: TRBJ2-3

DNA: TGCGCCAGCAGCCAGCCCGACAGAAAGAACACTGAAGCTTTCTTT
CDR3: CASSQPDRKNTEAFF
size: NA
D: NA
V: TRBV4-1
J: TRBJ1-1

DNA: TGTGCCAGCAGAGTCCAGCGGGAGGGCCCCTACGAGCAGTACTTC
CDR3: CASRVQREGPYEQYF
size: few
D: TRBD2
V: TRBV27
J: TRBJ2-7

DNA: TGTGCCAGCAGCCAAGCCACTAGCAAAAACACCGGGGAGCTGTTTTTT
CDR3: CASSQATSKNTGELFF
size: once
D: NA
V: TRBV4-2
J: TRBJ2-2

DNA: TGTGCCTGGAGGCAGGGGGGTTGGGGCACTGAAGCTTTCTTT
CDR3: CAWRQGGWGTEAFF
size: NA
D: TRBD1
V: TRBV30
J: TRBJ1-1

DNA: TGTGCCAGCAGCCTAAAACCCACAGGGGTAGAGGGCTACACCTTC
CDR3: CASSLKPTGVEGYTF
size: NA
D: TRBD1
V: TRBV14
J: TRBJ1-2

DNA: TGTGCCAGCAGCAGCCGACAGGGTTTCCGCTCTGGGGCCAACGTCCTGACTTTC
CDR3: CASSSRQGFRSGANVLTF
size: NA
D: TRBD1
V: TRBV5-4
J: TRBJ2-6

DNA: TGTGCCTGGCTCCGGGATCCAAATTTCCCGAACACTAAAGCTTTCTTT
CDR3: CAWLRDPNFPNTKAFF
size: NA
D: NA
V: TRBV30
J: TRBJ1-1

DNA: TGTGCCAGCAGCGCGGGACAGGGTCATGGCTACACCTTC
CDR3: CASSAGQGHGYTF
size: few
D: TRBD1
V: TRBV2
J: TRBJ1-2

DNA: TGTGCCAGCAGCTTGGAGCGTAGTGGCTACACCTTC
CDR3: CASSLERSGYTF
size: NA
D: NA
V: TRBV5-4
J: TRBJ1-2